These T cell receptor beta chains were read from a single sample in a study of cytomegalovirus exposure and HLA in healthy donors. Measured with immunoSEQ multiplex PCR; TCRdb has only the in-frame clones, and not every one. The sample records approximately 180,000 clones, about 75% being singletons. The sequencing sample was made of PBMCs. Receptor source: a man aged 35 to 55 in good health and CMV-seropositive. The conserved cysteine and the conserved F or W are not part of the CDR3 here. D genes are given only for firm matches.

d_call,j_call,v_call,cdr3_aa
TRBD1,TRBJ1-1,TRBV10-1,ASSPGQPNTEAF
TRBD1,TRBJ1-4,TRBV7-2,ASGTATNEKLF
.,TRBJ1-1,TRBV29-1,SVAGDTEAF
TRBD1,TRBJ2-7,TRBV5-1,ASSVDRGTYEQY
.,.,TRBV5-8,ASSSEIPSSYEQY
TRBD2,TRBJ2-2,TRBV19,ASSGLAGTAGELF
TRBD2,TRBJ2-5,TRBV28,ASSFLAGEETQY
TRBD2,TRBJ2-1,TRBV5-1,ASSQVGGSSYNEQF
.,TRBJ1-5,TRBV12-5,ASGSGLDATAQH
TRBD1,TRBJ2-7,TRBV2,ASTDTGTGALEQY